The 17 T cell receptor beta chains below were found in one sample sequenced in a study of blood T cell repertoires in COVID-19 (TCRdb year 2020). The protocol used for the library was the immunoSEQ multiplex PCR assay. TCRdb limited this immuneACCESS table to in-frame rearrangements with V and J called. A share of clones is missing; checked studies link under half to unresolved V genes, and the rest is unexplained. The sample table lists roughly 250,000 clones, about 87% of them with a count of one. The biggest ten clones account for roughly 3.3% of the sample. The sequenced material came from peripheral blood. Source of these receptors: a woman in her 40s with acute or convalescent COVID-19.

J is TRBJ1-4 and V is TRBV3-1 (or the pseudogene TRBV3-2), with 9 positions matching TRBD1. The CDR3 contains 15 residues. CDR1 is LGHDT and CDR2 is YNNKEL in the germline V gene (reference sequence). V was clipped by 2 bases and J by 10 bases; unmatched bases: 8. CDR3 sequence reads: CASSQPQGAIGKLFF. The CDR3 DNA is TGTGCCAGCAGCCAACCACAGGGGGCGATTGGAAAACTGTTTTTT.

This chain uses TRBV28 with TRBJ1-2; 9 bases fit TRBD1. V lost 5 bases and J lost 5; bases outside the gene matches: 6. The CDR3 contains 14 residues. CDR1 is MDHEN, CDR2 SYDVKM, per germline. The CDR3, as DNA: TGTGCCAGCAGTCCTGGGACAGGGTCTTATGGCTACACCTTC. Protein sequence: CASSPGTGSYGYTF.

This sequence joins TRBV7-9 and TRBJ1-2; D might be TRBD1 (6 bases). V dropped 5 bases and J dropped 7 bases, with 20 bases sitting between them. This CDR3 has 15 amino acids. Looked up from germline, CDR1 is SEHNR and CDR2 is FQNEAQ (reference sequence). CDR3 in amino acids: CASSPSGRGLFGYTF. The CDR3 nucleotides read TGTGCCAGCAGCCCATCAGGGAGGGGGTTGTTTGGCTACACCTTC.

This sequence joins TRBV6-5 and TRBJ2-3; 7 positions agree with TRBD1. CDR1 and CDR2 (germline): MNHEY, SVGAGI. CDR3 length: 14 amino acids. Trimming took 7 bases from V and 0 from J; bases not matched to a gene: 4. CDR3: CASMGTVSTDTQYF. CDR3 DNA sequence: TGTGCCAGCATGGGGACAGTAAGCACAGATACGCAGTATTTT.

CDR3 protein: CASSIGQGSTDTQYF. The CDR3 bases are TGCGCCAGCAGCATCGGACAGGGGAGCACAGATACGCAGTATTTT. The chain employs TRBV5-1 and TRBJ2-3; TRBD1 agrees at 9 bases. Per germline, CDR1 SGHRS and CDR2 YFSETQ. The V segment lost 4 bases and the J segment 0 bases; nucleotides outside the gene matches: 3. The CDR3 has 15 residues.

About this clone itself: One end of the junction fails to match germline, which may point to a read error. This chain uses TRBV5-4 with TRBJ2-5, with D possibly being TRBD1 (5 bases). The CDR3 covers 13 residues. CDR1 SGHNT and CDR2 YYREEE come from the germline V gene (reference sequence). The CDR3 coding sequence is TGTGCCAACAGCGAAAGACAGAGAGAGACCCAGTACTTC. It yields the protein CANSERQRETQYF.

This clone came up a few times. Other DNA sequences in this sample translate to the same CDR3. V gene TRBV7-3 combines with J gene TRBJ2-1; TRBD1 agrees at 8 bases. Germline CDR1 and CDR2: SGHTA and FQGTGA. CDR3 length equals 15 residues. V was pared by 4 bases and J by 1 base, with 3 bases of the junction left unmatched. CDR3 DNA: TGTGCCAGCAGCTACGGACAGGGTTCCTACAATGAGCAGTTCTTC. It yields the protein CASSYGQGSYNEQFF. The full variable domain, completed using reference TRBV7-3 and TRBJ2-1, is GAGVSQTPSNKVTEKGKYVELRCDPISGHTALYWYRQSLGQGPEFLIYFQGTGAADDSGLPNDRFFAVRPEGSVSTLKIQRTERGDSAVYLCASSYGQGSYNEQFFGPGTRLTVL.

V usage is TRBV2 and J usage is TRBJ2-1; 10 positions match TRBD2. The CDR3 length is 15 residues. J was trimmed by 2 bases and V by 8 bases; bases with no gene match: 6. Germline V gene data show CDR1 as SNHLY and CDR2 as FYNNEI. CDR3 sequence reads: CASVSSGGAYNEQFF. CDR3 nucleotide sequence: TGTGCCAGCGTCTCTAGCGGGGGTGCCTACAATGAGCAGTTCTTC.

The V and J genes are TRBV5-1 and TRBJ1-2; TRBD1 aligns across 7 bases. After removal of 0 bases from V and 7 bases from J, the junction contained 3 bases not matched to a gene. The germline CDR1 and CDR2 sequences are SGHRS and YFSETQ. The CDR3 runs 13 residues. CDR3 residues: CASSLEQGVGYTF. The CDR3 bases are TGCGCCAGCAGCTTGGAGCAGGGGGTTGGCTACACCTTC.

This chain links TRBV6-1 with TRBJ1-3; TRBD1 is a possible D gene (5 bases). The V end was cut by 3 bases, the J end by 0 bases, with 12 bases between. The CDR3 is 16 amino acids. Germline CDR1 and CDR2: MNHNS and SASEGT. CDR3 sequence reads: CASSDIGAISGNTIYF. As DNA, the CDR3 is TGTGCCAGCAGTGATATAGGGGCTATCTCTGGAAACACCATATATTTT.

This sequence joins TRBV12-3 or TRBV12-4 and TRBJ1-2; 8 bases line up with TRBD1. The junction had 6 bases not matched to a gene; V was cut back by 7 bases and J by 5 bases. The CDR3 consists of 13 residues. The CDR3: CASTWDRNYGYTF. The CDR3 bases are TGTGCCAGCACCTGGGACAGGAATTATGGCTACACCTTC.

CDR3 amino acids: CASSTGRGAGETQYF. The CDR3 DNA reads as TGCGCCAGCAGCACGGGGAGGGGGGCCGGCGAGACCCAGTACTTC. The rearrangement uses TRBV5-1 and TRBJ2-5; D may be TRBD2 (7 bases). Germline V gene data show CDR1 as SGHRS and CDR2 as YFSETQ. Trimming cost V 4 bases and J 5 bases, with 18 bases left between them. The CDR3 has 15 residues. Based on the CDR3 plus reference TRBV5-1 and TRBJ2-5, the full variable domain is KAGVTQTPRYLIKTRGQQVTLSCSPISGHRSVSWYQQTPGQGLQFLFEYFSETQRNKGNFPGRFSGRQFSNSRSEMNVSTLELGDSALYLCASSTGRGAGETQYFGPGTRLLVL.

This clone was seen once. The chain employs TRBV3-1 (or the pseudogene TRBV3-2) and TRBJ1-1; 10 nucleotides match TRBD1. Trimming removed 5 bases from V and 4 bases from J; junction bases left unmatched: 4. From germline, CDR1 is LGHDT and CDR2 YNNKEL (reference sequence). The CDR3 totals 14 residues. The CDR3 protein is CASSFGDRGTEAFF. CDR3 DNA: TGTGCCAGCAGCTTCGGGGACAGGGGCACTGAAGCTTTCTTT.

The chain links TRBV6-1 to TRBJ1-2; D may be TRBD1 (5 bases). CDR1 and CDR2 from the germline V gene are MNHNS and SASEGT. This CDR3 region has 14 residues. V lost 3 bases and J lost 5, with 13 bases in between. The CDR3 protein is CASSDRVYWYGYTF. DNA of the CDR3: TGTGCCAGCAGTGACAGGGTGTATTGGTATGGCTACACCTTC.

This clone was observed at least ten times. J is TRBJ1-1 and V is TRBV6-2 or TRBV6-3; TRBD1 is a possible D gene (6 bases). V dropped 3 bases and J dropped 0 bases, with 14 bases sitting between them. Germline loops: CDR1 MNHEY, CDR2 SVGEGT. CDR3 length equals 16 residues. CDR3 sequence: CASSYLPGDLNTEAFF. CDR3 bases: TGTGCCAGCAGTTATCTGCCAGGGGATTTGAACACTGAAGCTTTCTTT.

The CDR3 is CASSPLDRGQGTQYF. The CDR3 DNA reads as TGTGCCAGCAGCCCACTTGACAGGGGGCAGGGTACGCAGTATTTT. V usage is TRBV5-6 and J usage is TRBJ2-3; 10 bases match TRBD1. CDR3 length: 15 residues. The ends lost 4 bases at V and 8 bases at J; junction bases unmatched: 10. Germline CDR1 SGHDT, CDR2 YYEEEE.

This sequence joins TRBV18 and TRBJ2-5, with D uncertain. Germline V gives CDR1 KGHSH, CDR2 LQKENI. This CDR3 comprises 13 residues. The V and J ends lost 6 bases and 0 bases respectively, with 8 bases between them. The CDR3 is CASSLRDQETQYF. The CDR3 DNA reads as TGTGCCAGCTCCCTTCGGGACCAAGAGACCCAGTACTTC.